These 8 T cell receptor beta chains share one sample of origin, sequenced in a study of beta chain features in type 1 diabetes. TCRB transcripts that were expressed got sequenced, as all of the isolated RNA had been reverse transcribed. Repertoires were generated with immunoSEQ multiplex PCR, while TCRdb's copy carries only in-frame clones and drops some. The sample consists of around 500,000 clones, more than 9.5% of them appearing once. Material: naive CD4+ T cells from blood. All receptors come from a woman aged 18-29 years in good health.

The chain links TRBV25-1 to TRBJ1-2, with D hard to call. Germline V gene sequence: CDR1 MGHDK, CDR2 SYGVNS. The CDR3 is 14 residues long. Trimming took off 3 bases at V and 5 bases at J, with 13 bases between the two ends. The CDR3 sequence: CASSDWVGRYGYTF. The CDR3 DNA sequence: TGTGCCAGCAGTGATTGGGTGGGTCGGTATGGCTACACCTTC.

To note about this clone: Other nucleotide sequences from this sample produce the same CDR3. The chain uses TRBV7-8 and TRBJ2-3; D unresolved. V gave up 1 base and J gave up 1 base, with 3 bases separating them. In germline, CDR1 is SGHVS, CDR2 FQNEAQ. The CDR3 length is 13 residues. CDR3 sequence reads: CASSLGGTDTQYF. The CDR3 region has the DNA TGTGCCAGCAGCTTAGGCGGCACAGATACGCAGTATTTT.

This clone was seen at least ten times. This rearrangement joins TRBV13 to TRBJ2-6; D remains ambiguous. Per germline, CDR1 PRHDT and CDR2 FYEKMQ (reference sequence). V lost 4 bases and J lost 0, with 7 bases in between. The CDR3 totals 15 residues. The CDR3 is CASSSQFSGANVLTF. The CDR3 DNA reads as TGTGCCAGCAGCTCCCAGTTCTCTGGGGCCAACGTCCTGACTTTC.

The chain links TRBV25-1 to TRBJ2-7, with D possibly TRBD1 on 5 matching bases. Germline V CDR1 and CDR2: MGHDK, SYGVNS. Trimming shortened V by 5 bases and J by 7 bases, and 12 bases separated the two germline ends. CDR3 length: 12 residues. CDR3 region: CASSSLPGEQYV. CDR3 nucleotides: TGTGCCAGCAGTTCACTTCCAGGGGAGCAGTACGTC.

The chain employs TRBV18 and TRBJ2-5, with 9 bases matching TRBD1. Germline assignment: CDR1 KGHSH and CDR2 LQKENI. J gave up 5 bases and V 6 bases, and 7 bases lay outside the gene matches. The CDR3 runs to 14 residues. The CDR3 bases are TGTGCCAGCTCTCTCCGGGACAGGGTGGAGACCCAGTACTTC. Its translation: CASSLRDRVETQYF.

This clone appeared a few times. This rearrangement joins TRBV7-3 to TRBJ2-3; 9 bases agree with TRBD1. The CDR3 totals 15 residues. The germline gives CDR1 SGHTA, CDR2 FQGTGA. The V segment lost 2 bases and the J segment 0 bases; nucleotides outside the gene matches: 0. The CDR3 region is CASSLGTGSTDTQYF. The DNA of the CDR3 is TGTGCCAGCAGCTTAGGGACAGGGAGCACAGATACGCAGTATTTT.

The V call is TRBV30, the J call TRBJ1-2, with D uncertain. This CDR3 is built from 11 residues. The V end was cut by 5 bases, the J end by 8 bases, with 12 bases between. The germline V gene encodes CDR1 GTSNPN and CDR2 SVGIG (reference sequence). CDR3 protein: CAWARIRGYTF. CDR3 sequence (DNA): TGTGCCTGGGCCCGCATTCGGGGCTACACCTTC.

This clone has just a few counts. The V and J genes are TRBV13 and TRBJ2-1, with 15 bases that match TRBD2. The CDR3 sequence is 19 residues long. V shed 4 bases and J 4 bases; nucleotides not matched to a gene: 11. Germline-derived CDR1 and CDR2 are PRHDT and FYEKMQ (reference sequence). CDR3 protein: CASSSVRTSGGAGYNEQFF. CDR3 coding DNA: TGTGCCAGCAGCTCCGTCCGGACTAGCGGGGGGGCTGGATACAATGAGCAGTTCTTC. Looking up the rest from reference TRBV13 and TRBJ2-1 gives the full variable domain: AAGVIQSPRHLIKEKRETATLKCYPIPRHDTVYWYQQGPGQDPQFLISFYEKMQSDKGSIPDRFSAQQFSDYHSELNMSSLELGDSALYFCASSSVRTSGGAGYNEQFFGPGTRLTVL.